The 9 T cell receptor beta chains below come from one sample, sequenced in a study of identical twins. One entry per CDR3 protein results from TCRdb running MiXCR on the 5' RACE reads. The table has 450,000 or so distinct CDR3 sequences, about 18% seen once. Input material: naive T cells sorted from blood. Receptors were obtained from a middle-aged man in good health.

The V and J genes are TRBV11-2 and TRBJ2-2; D is undetermined. This CDR3 has 16 amino acids. V was cut by 5 bases and J by 0 bases, with 13 bases left in between. Germline V gives CDR1 SGHAT, CDR2 FQNNGV. CDR3 region: CASSVNQAANTGELFF. The CDR3 bases are TGTGCCAGCAGCGTGAACCAGGCCGCGAACACCGGGGAGCTGTTTTTT.

The V call is TRBV6-1, the J call TRBJ1-5; unclear D gene. The CDR3 has 15 amino acids. Germline CDR1 MNHNS, CDR2 SASEGT. V was pared by 6 bases and J by 0 bases, with 12 bases between. Written as DNA, the CDR3 is TGTGCCAGCAGAAAAGTCCCGGATAGCAATCAGCCCCAGCATTTT. It yields the protein CASRKVPDSNQPQHF.

This clonotype came up a few times. The chain is built from TRBV4-1 and TRBJ2-1; 9 bases map to TRBD1. This CDR3 has 16 residues. Per the germline V gene, CDR1 is MGHRA and CDR2 is YSYEKL. Trimming removed 0 bases from V and 10 bases from J; junction bases left unmatched: 10. The CDR3 nucleotides read TGCGCCAGCAGCCAAGACGCGGGACAGGGCTCGCGGGAGCAGTTCTTC. This sequence encodes CASSQDAGQGSREQFF.

This clonotype occurred many times. This chain joins TRBV29-1 and TRBJ2-3; no definite D call. The CDR3 covers 14 residues. Germline V gene sequence: CDR1 SQVTM, CDR2 ANQGSEA. Trimming left V 6 bases short and J 2 bases short, with 15 bases between. CDR3 region: CSVLLISSTDTQYF. The DNA for the CDR3 is TGCAGCGTCCTTCTTATCAGCTCCACAGATACGCAGTATTTT.

The chain links TRBV7-8 to TRBJ2-4; D remains unclear. The germline gives CDR1 SGHVS, CDR2 FQNEAQ. This CDR3 spans 13 amino acids. V lost 5 bases to trimming and J lost 9 bases, with 14 bases between them. The CDR3 DNA is TGTGCCAGCAGCCCTGTGGGTGGTGTCATTCAGTACTTC. Its protein is CASSPVGGVIQYF.

This clonotype was seen more than once but under ten times. The V gene is TRBV5-1, the J gene TRBJ2-1; no clear D. The V and J ends lost 4 bases and 7 bases respectively, with 18 bases between them. The CDR3 sequence is 15 residues long. Germline values: CDR1 SGHRS, CDR2 YFSETQ. The CDR3 sequence is CASSLLHQLDNEQFF. As DNA, the CDR3 is TGCGCCAGCAGCCTACTCCATCAGTTAGATAATGAGCAGTTCTTC.

The chain combines TRBV20-1 with TRBJ2-5; D tentatively fits TRBD1 or TRBD2 (6 bases each). V was shortened by 2 bases and J by 2 bases, with 15 bases between the two germline ends. Germline CDR1 and CDR2: DFQATT and SNEGSKA (reference sequence). This CDR3 is built from 15 residues. In DNA form, the CDR3 reads TGCAGTGCTAGAACCTTGGGGGGCGGTCAAGAGACCCAGTACTTC. Translated, it gives CSARTLGGGQETQYF.

The chain links TRBV12-3 or TRBV12-4 to TRBJ2-5; 11 nucleotides match TRBD2. The CDR3 has 17 amino acids. J lost 1 base, V lost 6 bases, and 10 bases had no gene match. The CDR3 DNA reads as TGTGCCAGCAGCCCGGGACTAGCGGCCACGCCCCAAGAGACCCAGTACTTC. It is translated as CASSPGLAATPQETQYF.

Many counts were recorded for this clonotype. The gene calls are TRBV5-1 and TRBJ2-3; 9 nucleotides line up with TRBD2. The germline gives CDR1 SGHRS, CDR2 YFSETQ. J lost 0 bases, V lost 6 bases, and 5 bases had no gene match. The CDR3 has 15 amino acids. This chain's CDR3 is CASTGTSSSTDTQYF. The CDR3 DNA reads as TGCGCCAGCACCGGGACTAGCTCAAGCACAGATACGCAGTATTTT.